A single sample gave rise to the 28 T cell receptor beta chains below, sequenced in a study of cytomegalovirus exposure and HLA in healthy donors. The PCR had 60 Vbeta and 13 Jbeta primers. Assay used: immunoSEQ multiplex PCR; TCRdb lists only in-frame clones, some missing. The repertoire holds roughly 70,000 clones, with roughly four fifths as singletons. Sequencing was performed on PBMCs. These receptor sequences come from a man aged 50 or older in good health and CMV-seronegative.

The chain uses TRBV6-1 and TRBJ1-1; D perhaps matches TRBD1 (5 bases). Germline CDR1 MNHNS, CDR2 SASEGT. The CDR3 is 14 amino acids. V lost 0 bases and J lost 6, with 11 bases in between. In DNA, the CDR3 is TGTGCCAGCAGTGAAGCAGGGGCTGTGGCTGAAGCTTTCTTT. This sequence encodes CASSEAGAVAEAFF.

The chain is built from TRBV7-9 and TRBJ2-7; TRBD1 is a possible D gene (6 bases). This CDR3 has 13 amino acids. CDR1 and CDR2 from the germline V gene are SEHNR and FQNEAQ (reference sequence). Between the trimmed V and J ends, which lost 1 base and 6 bases, there was a span of 10 bases. The CDR3 is CASSLGQGLEQYF. For the CDR3, the DNA is TGTGCCAGCAGCTTAGGCCAGGGGCTCGAGCAGTACTTC.

V gene TRBV30 combines with J gene TRBJ2-3; 7 nucleotides align to TRBD2. Germline lookup yields CDR1 GTSNPN and CDR2 SVGIG (reference sequence). Trimming at V came to 2 bases and at J to 2 bases, leaving 10 bases not matched to a gene. The CDR3 is 16 amino acids. CDR3 amino acids: CAWSSWGGKITDTQYF. CDR3 nucleotides: TGTGCCTGGAGTTCCTGGGGGGGGAAAATCACAGATACGCAGTATTTT.

In this sample, this clone turned up once. The genes are TRBV25-1 and TRBJ1-1, with D tentatively TRBD1 (5 bases). Trimming left V 6 bases short and J 10 bases short, with 18 bases between. This CDR3 is 13 amino acids long. From germline, CDR1 is MGHDK and CDR2 SYGVNS. CDR3 bases: TGTGCCAGCAGCCGGGACTCCACAAGGGTAGCTTTCTTT. Translated, it gives CASSRDSTRVAFF.

V gene TRBV7-2 combines with J gene TRBJ1-1, with TRBD1 as a possible D gene (5 bases). Germline V lookup: CDR1 SGHTA, CDR2 FQGNSA. V was shortened by 2 bases and J by 11 bases, with 18 bases between the two germline ends. The CDR3 is 14 residues long. The CDR3 reads CASSLFFRARAAFF. The CDR3 nucleotides read TGTGCCAGCAGCTTATTTTTCAGGGCTCGGGCGGCTTTCTTT. Looking up the rest from reference TRBV7-2 and TRBJ1-1 gives the full variable domain: GAGVSQSPSNKVTEKGKDVELRCDPISGHTALYWYRQSLGQGLEFLIYFQGNSAPDKSGLPSDRFSAERTGGSVSTLTIQRTQQEDSAVYLCASSLFFRARAAFFGQGTRLTVV.

V is TRBV28 and J is TRBJ2-7; 11 nucleotides line up with TRBD1. Trimming took 5 bases from V and 4 from J; bases not matched to a gene: 7. Germline CDR1 reads MDHEN; CDR2 reads SYDVKM. This CDR3 contains 15 residues. CDR3 region: CASSIPGTGGYEQYF. The CDR3 coding sequence is TGTGCCAGCAGTATCCCCGGGACAGGGGGGTACGAGCAGTACTTC.

The rearrangement uses TRBV7-9 and TRBJ1-2; the match to TRBD1 covers 7 bases. V lost 2 bases and J lost 4; bases outside the gene matches: 7. The CDR3 consists of 15 residues. CDR1 and CDR2 (germline): SEHNR, FQNEAQ (reference sequence). The CDR3 region is CASSLTGGTVYGYTF. In DNA, the CDR3 is TGTGCCAGCAGCTTAACAGGAGGGACAGTCTATGGCTACACCTTC.

The chain has TRBV9 and TRBJ2-3; D unclear. With 1 base removed from V and 0 bases from J, the gap between germline ends came to 6 bases. CDR3 length equals 14 residues. Germline CDR1 reads SGDLS; CDR2 reads YYNGEE. DNA for the CDR3: TGTGCCAGCAGCGTATGGCCTAGCACAGATACGCAGTATTTT. Its translation: CASSVWPSTDTQYF.

This clone has just a few counts. The J gene is TRBJ2-3, the V gene TRBV7-9; TRBD2 agrees at 13 bases. Looked up from germline, CDR1 is SEHNR and CDR2 is FQNEAQ (reference sequence). The CDR3 has 16 residues. Unmatched junction bases numbered 3, after V lost 5 bases and J lost 1 base. The CDR3 bases are TGTGCCAGCAGCCCCGGACTAGCGGGAGGCACAGATACGCAGTATTTT. This sequence encodes CASSPGLAGGTDTQYF.

The CDR3 DNA is TGTGCCAGCAGCTTAGATCCGCAGGGGTCCACCTACGAGCAGTACTTC. Translating gives CASSLDPQGSTYEQYF. The chain recombines TRBV7-8 with TRBJ2-7, with D perhaps matching TRBD1 (6 bases). Germline CDR1 and CDR2: SGHVS and FQNEAQ. The V and J ends lost 1 base and 2 bases respectively, with 15 bases between them. This CDR3 spans 16 amino acids.

This clone was counted a few times. The chain uses TRBV28 and TRBJ1-2; a weak D match, TRBD1 (6 bases). The CDR3 spans 14 residues. Per germline, CDR1 MDHEN and CDR2 SYDVKM. The ends were cut back, 4 bases at V and 4 bases at J, with 13 bases in the middle. CDR3 residues: CASSSQGIGYGYTF. The CDR3 nucleotides read TGTGCCAGCAGTTCTCAGGGGATCGGCTATGGCTACACCTTC.

The rearrangement joins TRBV5-6 to TRBJ2-7; 9 bases fit TRBD2. Trimming at V came to 0 bases and at J to 2 bases, leaving 3 bases not matched to a gene. Germline CDR1 and CDR2: SGHDT and YYEEEE. The CDR3 sequence is 15 residues long. The CDR3 loop is CASSLEASGTYEQYF. CDR3 DNA sequence: TGTGCCAGCAGCTTGGAGGCTAGCGGGACCTACGAGCAGTACTTC.

This clone was seen only once. The CDR3 loop reads CASSYEEISTQQYF. CDR3 coding DNA: TGTGCCAGCAGTTACGAGGAGATCTCTACGCAGCAGTACTTC. This chain joins TRBV6-6 and TRBJ2-7; the D is unclear. Germline CDR1 MNHNY, CDR2 SVGAGI (reference sequence). This CDR3 comprises 14 residues. Trimming removed 2 bases at V and 8 bases at J, with 16 bases between.

This chain joins TRBV15 and TRBJ2-1; possible D gene TRBD1, 5 bases. Per the germline V gene, CDR1 is LNHNV and CDR2 is YYDKDF (reference sequence). The CDR3 has 14 residues. V was shortened by 0 bases and J by 9 bases, with 12 bases between the two germline ends. CDR3 residues: CATSRDPRAGEQFF. The CDR3 DNA follows: TGTGCCACCAGCAGAGATCCCAGGGCCGGTGAGCAGTTCTTC.

This clone came up once. The chain joins TRBV30 to TRBJ1-2; a weak D match, TRBD1 (5 bases). Trimming stripped 2 bases from V and 7 bases from J, with 14 bases between. CDR3 length: 13 amino acids. Germline assignment: CDR1 GTSNPN and CDR2 SVGIG (reference sequence). This CDR3 reads CAWSHGEGLGYTF. The CDR3 DNA follows: TGTGCCTGGAGTCACGGGGAGGGACTTGGCTACACCTTC.

This rearrangement joins TRBV4-1 to TRBJ2-5, with 10 bases aligning to TRBD2. The DNA end is a closer match to TRBJ2-7, so the J assignment may be wrong. This CDR3 region has 16 residues. Germline V gives CDR1 MGHRA, CDR2 YSYEKL. The CDR3 DNA sequence: TGCGCCAGCAGCCAGTCCACTAGCGGGACCCTCTACGAGCAGTACTTC. It is translated as CASSQSTSGTLYEQYF.

V and J are TRBV13 and TRBJ1-2; 8 bases match TRBD1. Looked up from germline, CDR1 is PRHDT and CDR2 is FYEKMQ (reference sequence). The V segment lost 5 bases and the J segment 4 bases; nucleotides outside the gene matches: 6. This CDR3 contains 14 residues. CDR3 sequence: CASSHKQGGYGYTF. The CDR3 DNA reads TGTGCCAGCAGCCATAAACAGGGGGGCTATGGCTACACCTTC.

The rearrangement links TRBV5-1 to TRBJ1-5, with D unresolved. From germline, CDR1 is SGHRS and CDR2 YFSETQ. This CDR3 comprises 14 residues. The V gene lost 0 bases and the J gene lost 8 bases, with 12 bases spanning the gap. The CDR3 bases are TGCGCCAGCAGCTTGGAGGCAGCTCAGGAGCCCCAGCATTTT. Protein sequence: CASSLEAAQEPQHF.

The rearrangement uses TRBV6-5 and TRBJ1-2; D perhaps matches TRBD1 (5 bases). Germline V lookup: CDR1 MNHEY, CDR2 SVGAGI. Trimming left V 4 bases short and J 0 bases short, with 15 bases between. This CDR3 region has 16 residues. In DNA, the CDR3 is TGTGCCAGCAGTTCCCCTGGGCAGGGATCTAACTATGGCTACACCTTC. This encodes CASSSPGQGSNYGYTF.

This sequence joins TRBV5-4 and TRBJ2-7; TRBD2 matches at 8 bases. Looked up from germline, CDR1 is SGHNT and CDR2 is YYREEE (reference sequence). V lost 3 bases to trimming and J lost 6 bases; unmatched junction nucleotides: 17. The CDR3 contains 17 residues. The CDR3 spells CASSSDLMGHREGEQYF. CDR3 in DNA: TGTGCCAGCAGCTCCGACTTAATGGGACACCGGGAGGGCGAGCAGTACTTC. Variable domain in full (rest from reference TRBV5-4 and TRBJ2-7): ETGVTQSPTHLIKTRGQQVTLRCSSQSGHNTVSWYQQALGQGPQFIFQYYREEENGRGNFPPRFSGLQFPNYSSELNVNALELDDSALYLCASSSDLMGHREGEQYFGPGTRLTVT.

V usage is TRBV30 and J usage is TRBJ2-3; 9 nucleotides match TRBD2. The CDR3 is 16 residues long. V gave up 0 bases and J gave up 4 bases; unmatched junction bases: 8. Germline lookup yields CDR1 GTSNPN and CDR2 SVGIG (reference sequence). Here the CDR3 reads CAWSVGAGGGADTQYF. The CDR3 DNA reads as TGTGCCTGGAGTGTGGGAGCGGGAGGAGGAGCAGATACGCAGTATTTT.

The chain has TRBV10-3 and TRBJ2-7; 9 positions agree with TRBD2. V was pared by 4 bases and J by 6 bases, with 10 bases of the junction left unmatched. The CDR3 totals 15 residues. Germline assignment: CDR1 ENHRY and CDR2 SYGVKD. The CDR3 sequence: CAISVEVLAGSEQYF. CDR3 in DNA: TGTGCCATCAGTGTGGAAGTCCTAGCGGGATCCGAGCAGTACTTC.

The chain recombines TRBV11-2 with TRBJ1-1; D not resolved. V was pared by 0 bases and J by 1 base, with 6 bases between. The CDR3 length is 14 residues. The germline gives CDR1 SGHAT, CDR2 FQNNGV. This CDR3 reads CASSLDRENTEAFF. In nucleotides, the CDR3 is TGTGCCAGCAGCTTAGATCGCGAGAACACTGAAGCTTTCTTT.

This clone was counted a single time. The chain recombines TRBV7-8 with TRBJ2-1; 7 bases line up with TRBD1. The germline V gene encodes CDR1 SGHVS and CDR2 FQNEAQ. V trimming: 6 bases; J trimming: 7 bases; junction bases outside the gene matches: 12. The CDR3 spans 15 residues. The CDR3 region has the DNA TGTGCCAGCAGTTTCACAGGGCTCAGGGGGAATGAGCAGTTCTTC. Translated: CASSFTGLRGNEQFF.

The gene calls are TRBV5-1 and TRBJ2-1, with 10 bases fitting TRBD2. From germline, CDR1 is SGHRS and CDR2 YFSETQ. V dropped 0 bases and J dropped 4; count of bases not matched to a gene: 16. CDR3 length: 20 residues. CDR3 protein: CASSLAPSGSYDGGYNEQFF. The CDR3 nucleotides are TGCGCCAGCAGCTTGGCGCCTAGCGGGAGTTATGATGGTGGGTACAATGAGCAGTTCTTC.

The chain uses TRBV18 and TRBJ1-2; D unclear. Germline V gives CDR1 KGHSH, CDR2 LQKENI. The CDR3 sequence is 16 residues long. V lost 1 base to trimming and J lost 0 bases, with 12 bases between them. The CDR3 DNA follows: TGTGCCAGCTCACCACAGTCGGGGTCGGCTAACTATGGCTACACCTTC. This gives the protein CASSPQSGSANYGYTF.

The gene calls are TRBV2 and TRBJ1-2, with a tentative D call TRBD1 (6 bases). Trimming took off 8 bases at V and 8 bases at J, with 18 bases between the two ends. The CDR3 is made up of 13 amino acids. The germline V gene encodes CDR1 SNHLY and CDR2 FYNNEI. The CDR3, as DNA: TGTGCCAGCGCAGTGGACAGTTTACTAGGCTACACCTTC. Amino acids: CASAVDSLLGYTF.

The gene calls are TRBV7-6 and TRBJ2-1; 8 bases align to TRBD1. The J segment lost 9 bases and the V segment lost 3 bases, leaving 10 bases of the junction unmatched. The CDR3 is 15 amino acids. Germline V CDR1 and CDR2: SGHVS, FNYEAQ. The CDR3 nucleotides are TGTGCCAGCAGCTTTGGACAGGGTCGGGGTGGTGAGCAGTTCTTC. This codes for CASSFGQGRGGEQFF.